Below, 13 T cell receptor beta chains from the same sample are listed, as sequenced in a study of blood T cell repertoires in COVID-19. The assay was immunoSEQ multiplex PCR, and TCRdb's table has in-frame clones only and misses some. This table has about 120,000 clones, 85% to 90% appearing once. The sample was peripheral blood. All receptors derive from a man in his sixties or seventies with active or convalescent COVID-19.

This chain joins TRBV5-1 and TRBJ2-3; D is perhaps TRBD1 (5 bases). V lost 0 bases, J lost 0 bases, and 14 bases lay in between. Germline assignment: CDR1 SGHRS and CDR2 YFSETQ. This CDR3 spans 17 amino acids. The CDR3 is CASSLDRPTSSTDTQYF. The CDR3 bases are TGCGCCAGCAGCTTGGACAGGCCCACCAGCAGCACAGATACGCAGTATTTT.

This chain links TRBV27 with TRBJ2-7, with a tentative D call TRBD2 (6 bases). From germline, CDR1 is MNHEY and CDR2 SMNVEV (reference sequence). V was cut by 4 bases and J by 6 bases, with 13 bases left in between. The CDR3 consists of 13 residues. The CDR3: CASSSETRTEQYF. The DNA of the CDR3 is TGTGCCAGCAGTTCGGAGACTAGGACCGAGCAGTACTTC.

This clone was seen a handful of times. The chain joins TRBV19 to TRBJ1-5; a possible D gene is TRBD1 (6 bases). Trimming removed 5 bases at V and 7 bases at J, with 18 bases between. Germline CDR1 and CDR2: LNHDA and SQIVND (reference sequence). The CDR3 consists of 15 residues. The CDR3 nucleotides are TGTGCCAGTAGTTCCGGGACAACGTTTGAACAGCCCCAGCATTTT. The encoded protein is CASSSGTTFEQPQHF.

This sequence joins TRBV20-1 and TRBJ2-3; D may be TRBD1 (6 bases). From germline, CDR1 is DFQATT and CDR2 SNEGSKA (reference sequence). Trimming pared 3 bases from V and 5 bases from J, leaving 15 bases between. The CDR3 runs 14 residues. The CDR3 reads CSASGTGMLDTQYF. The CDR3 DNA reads TGCAGTGCTAGTGGTACAGGGATGTTAGATACGCAGTATTTT.

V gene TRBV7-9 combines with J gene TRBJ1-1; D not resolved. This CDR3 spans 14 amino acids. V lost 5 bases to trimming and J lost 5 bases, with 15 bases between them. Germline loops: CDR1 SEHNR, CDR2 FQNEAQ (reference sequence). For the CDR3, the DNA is TGTGCCAGCAGCCGCCGGGAATTCCTGACTGAAGCTTTCTTT. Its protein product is CASSRREFLTEAFF.

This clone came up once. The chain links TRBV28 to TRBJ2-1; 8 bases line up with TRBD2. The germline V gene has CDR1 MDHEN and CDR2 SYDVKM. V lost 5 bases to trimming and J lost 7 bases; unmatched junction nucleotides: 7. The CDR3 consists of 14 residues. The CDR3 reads CASSGLAIENEQFF. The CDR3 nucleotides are TGTGCCAGCAGTGGACTAGCCATTGAAAATGAGCAGTTCTTC.

The CDR3 DNA follows: TGTGCCAGCAGCTATCTGGGGGGGCAAGCCTACGAGCAGTACTTC. Translating it yields CASSYLGGQAYEQYF. The gene calls are TRBV5-5 and TRBJ2-7, with D perhaps TRBD2 (7 bases). The CDR3 covers 15 residues. Germline V lookup: CDR1 SGHKS, CDR2 YYEKEE (reference sequence). Deletions cut 3 bases from V and 2 bases from J, with 15 bases between.

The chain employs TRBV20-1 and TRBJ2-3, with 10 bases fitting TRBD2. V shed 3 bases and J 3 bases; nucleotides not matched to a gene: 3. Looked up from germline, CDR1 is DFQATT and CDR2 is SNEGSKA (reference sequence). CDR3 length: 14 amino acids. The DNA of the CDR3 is TGCAGTGCTAGTAAGCGGGAGGGGACAGATACGCAGTATTTT. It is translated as CSASKREGTDTQYF.

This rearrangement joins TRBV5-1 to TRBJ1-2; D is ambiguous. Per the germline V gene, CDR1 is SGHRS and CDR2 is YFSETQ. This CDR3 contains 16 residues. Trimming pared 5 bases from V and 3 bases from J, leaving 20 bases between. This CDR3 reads CASSPTFGSVYYGYTF. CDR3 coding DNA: TGCGCCAGCAGTCCCACCTTTGGGAGCGTTTACTATGGCTACACCTTC.

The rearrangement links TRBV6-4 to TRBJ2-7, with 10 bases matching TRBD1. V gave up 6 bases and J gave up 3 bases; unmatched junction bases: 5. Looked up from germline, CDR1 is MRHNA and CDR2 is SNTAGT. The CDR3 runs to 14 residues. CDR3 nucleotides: TGTGCCAGCAGACTTGGACAGGGGGACTACGAGCAGTACTTC. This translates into CASRLGQGDYEQYF.

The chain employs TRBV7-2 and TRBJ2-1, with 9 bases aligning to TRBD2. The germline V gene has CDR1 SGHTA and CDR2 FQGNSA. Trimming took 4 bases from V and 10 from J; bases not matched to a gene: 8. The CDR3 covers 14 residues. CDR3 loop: CASSSSGEVWEQFF. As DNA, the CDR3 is TGTGCCAGCAGCTCTAGCGGGGAGGTTTGGGAGCAGTTCTTC. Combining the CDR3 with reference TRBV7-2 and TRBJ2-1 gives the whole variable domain GAGVSQSPSNKVTEKGKDVELRCDPISGHTALYWYRQSLGQGLEFLIYFQGNSAPDKSGLPSDRFSAERTGGSVSTLTIQRTQQEDSAVYLCASSSSGEVWEQFFGPGTRLTVL.

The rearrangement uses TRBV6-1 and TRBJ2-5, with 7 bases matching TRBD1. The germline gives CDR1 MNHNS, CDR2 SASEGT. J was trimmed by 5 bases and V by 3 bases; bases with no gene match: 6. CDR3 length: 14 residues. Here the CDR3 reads CASSEVDRVETQYF. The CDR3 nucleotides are TGTGCCAGCAGTGAGGTTGACAGGGTGGAGACCCAGTACTTC.

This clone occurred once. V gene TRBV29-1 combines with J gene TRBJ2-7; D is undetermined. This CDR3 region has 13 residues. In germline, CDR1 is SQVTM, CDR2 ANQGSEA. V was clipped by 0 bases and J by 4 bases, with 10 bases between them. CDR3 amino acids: CSVEEYSSYEQYF. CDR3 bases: TGCAGCGTTGAAGAGTATAGCAGTTACGAGCAGTACTTC.